Sequencing of this T cell receptor (beta chain) was carried out in a study of cytomegalovirus exposure and HLA in healthy donors (dated by TCRdb to about 2017). Study-wide context: An earlier analysis of approximately 600 of the donors reported about 290 Gb of sequence data and some 120 million unique TCR beta sequences from about 179 million T cells. About 280 gigabases of sequencing data and 70 million to 85 million unique TCR sequences were included in an early release covering about 700 HLA-typed donors. Of the approximately 400 genotyped donors, over 70% fell in the genetic ancestry cluster associated with self-reported Caucasian donors. The study aimed to test whether cataloging public T cell receptors could reveal signatures of past pathogen exposure. The study used immunosequencing to profile the T cell repertoires of several hundred subjects and linked those repertoires to cytomegalovirus serostatus. A separate validation cohort of some 130 different subjects was used in addition to the 666-subject first cohort. To predict cytomegalovirus infection status, the study brought together high-throughput TCR immunosequencing, statistical association of individual TCRs with disease status, and machine learning. A later analysis re-analyzed previously published TCR beta repertoires from 650 to 800 donors and added high-resolution HLA genotyping to study TCR occurrence patterns. In the later analysis, no new phenotypic data were used to find candidate immune exposures; instead, reliance was placed on TCR beta sequences and their occurrence across donors. In an earlier analysis of roughly 600 of the donors, high-throughput TCR beta sequencing was used to judge whether each TCR beta V gene segment behaved as functional or pseudogenic. Donor age, sex, ethnicity and CMV serostatus were collected together with the repertoire data. A later genetic analysis took genome-wide SNP genotypes for about 55% of the 666 donors and used that subset as a discovery cohort. Every repertoire in the discovery cohort had been generated on one and the same sequencing platform. HLA typing included class I and class II loci at four-digit resolution. Typing coverage differed by locus: A, B, C, DRB1 and DQB1 were typed in roughly 629-630 donors, DQA1 in around 500, DPA1 in around 600, and DPB1 in approximately 450. Four or five DR-DQ haplotypes were handled as single units for association and clustering because linkage in the cohort was strong. On average, 235,054 unique TCR beta nucleotide sequences were sequenced per donor among a few hundred genotyped donors of the cohort, with roughly 20% of those sequences being non-productive. Results and caveats for the whole study, not just this receptor: An earlier analysis of approximately 530 of the donors showed that most TCR beta V segments appeared in productive rearrangements either about 87% or about 30% of the time, which broadly matched IMGT annotations. A later genetic analysis associated a missense DCLRE1C variant with V-gene and J-gene trimming of TCR beta chains, and an independent cohort replicated the association. Cytomegalovirus status was reported to be diagnosed by the classifier with high specificity and sensitivity in both the original and validation cohorts. Because HLA typing was missing for some donors at each locus, association tests included only the typed subset. A group of highly shared sequence variants was considered likely to be a technical artifact of the sequencing pipeline. In the study, 150 to 200 TCR beta chains were listed as associated with cytomegalovirus. For the cohort, immune exposure information was limited to CMV serostatus. In this cohort, only TCR beta chains were sequenced, and detectable features were limited by the absence of alpha or paired-chain data. Most TCR sequences were seen in very few donors, while some public TCRs were found in many individuals. The 87-base-pair reads could not distinguish some IMGT-functional V segments, including TRBV6-2 and TRBV6-3, so those segments were excluded. A few of the identified cytomegalovirus-associated TCR beta chains were confirmed in vitro to be specific for cytomegalovirus antigens. The authors suggested that the approach could potentially be generalized to other disease states and immunological phenotypes. According to a later analysis, most CMV-associated TCR beta chains appeared to be HLA-restricted, and the HLA associations seemed to be driven largely by CMV exposure. In a later analysis, TCR association rates were found to vary across HLA loci, with the most associated TCRs seen for DRB1 alleles and the fewest for HLA-C alleles. Because counts were too low, 15 to 20 rarely observed V segments, including chromosome 9 orphons, were excluded from the earlier analysis of 587 of the donors. A later genetic analysis reported fewer N-insertions in productive TCRs among donors in an Asian-associated ancestry cluster than the roughly 700-donor mean. The presence/absence analyses assumed that sequencing depth was roughly uniform across donors, and that assumption may not be true. When HLA alleles, especially DR and DQ, strongly co-occurred, attributing TCR associations to individual alleles was difficult. In a later analysis, HLA-associated TCR beta chains showed more clonal expansion and lower generation probabilities than non-associated chains that were equally common. A later analysis associated some 17,000 TCR beta sequences with specific HLA alleles at a false discovery rate of 0.05. A further reported finding was that TCR beta sequences accurately predicted the HLA-A and HLA-B alleles for most subjects in the first cohort. Correlated functional status among segregating V segments might reflect linkage disequilibrium, but an unknown experimental factor could not be ruled out. A later analysis reported that several top co-occurrence clusters appeared linked to parvovirus B19, influenza, CMV and Epstein-Barr virus.

Of note for this clone: Its antigen specificity is not known.

The cohort was made up of about 610 healthy bone marrow donors. All cohort members were sampled while nominally healthy, although unrecorded immune exposures were likely present. The donor was CMV seronegative and was included in the group of around 320 seronegative cohort members. A peripheral blood sample was collected from each donor, and TCR beta sequencing was performed on peripheral blood mononuclear cells. Genomic DNA was extracted from the blood cell samples with the Qiagen DNeasy Blood Extraction Kit. Library prep was done by the immunoSEQ multiplex PCR assay. For the multiplex PCR, a mixture combining 60 forward primers for TCR Vbeta segments and 13 reverse primers for TCR Jbeta segments was used. The CDR3 region of rearranged TCR beta genes was amplified from genomic DNA with a multiplex PCR assay. Amplified TCR beta libraries were sequenced as 87-base-pair reads on the Illumina HiSeq System. On the authors' methods: A later analysis tallied around 82 million unique TCR beta chains across the 666 repertoires, and around 10 million of those chains were shared by two or more donors. Raw reads were error-corrected and collapsed into unique sequences by a nearest-neighbor algorithm in which closely related sequences were merged to remove PCR and sequencing errors. V, D and J gene segments were assigned by aligning CDR3 sequences to IMGT reference sequences. For a sequence to be retained, at least a six-nucleotide match to both a V gene segment and a J gene segment was required. Rearrangements were classified as productive when the CDR3 lacked stop codons and remained in frame with V and J, and all other rearrangements were classified as non-productive. Following IMGT convention, CDR3 was defined as the stretch from the second conserved V-encoded cysteine up to the conserved J-encoded phenylalanine. In an earlier analysis of more than 550 of the donors, sequences lacking an unambiguous match to a single V gene segment were excluded. In an earlier analysis of some 590 of the donors, a V segment was called functional when productive rearrangements were above 56.7%, and segregating when the standard deviation between donors exceeded 5%. A statistical classification framework was developed to diagnose cytomegalovirus status using the catalog of TCR beta chain sequences. In a later analysis, TCR nucleotide sequences were compared against IMGT/GENE-DB human TR gene sequences so that V and J genes could be assigned. In a later analysis, CDR3 sequences and most-parsimonious VDJ recombination scenarios were assigned using the TCRdist pipeline. In a later analysis, each TCR beta chain was defined by its CDR3 amino acid sequence together with its V-gene family, and reads lacking a unique V-gene family were excluded. A later analysis removed several hundred highly shared, low-generation-probability nucleotide sequences to deal with suspected cross-contamination and a sequencing artifact. A later analysis calculated a clonal expansion index for each public chain from normalized within-repertoire ranks of inferred template counts. In a later analysis, generation probabilities were computed with a VDJ recombination model fitted to out-of-frame rearrangements, and the resulting probabilities were checked against IGoR. Hypergeometric tests were used in a later analysis to score TCR-TCR, TCR-HLA and TCR-CMV co-occurrence, with a repertoire-size bias correction applied to the TCR pairs. A later analysis estimated false discovery rates by permuting HLA or CMV assignments 20 times. A later analysis grouped co-occurring TCRs with DBSCAN, adding TCRdist sequence similarity when clustering within HLA-allele-positive subsets. Co-occurrence clustering excluded repertoires with fewer than 30,000 or more than 120,000 public chains, plus five with anomalous nucleotide sharing. The immuneACCESS repertoire file appears here via TCRdb, limited to in-frame rearrangements. These files lack a portion of the clones; in checked studies, under half of the deficit traces to unresolved V genes, and the cause of the others is not known. V, J and clone size are taken as reported in that table, and D and trimming were inferred from the DNA itself. This specimen's table enumerates approximately 140,000 clones. The ten largest clones represent about 1.4% of the sample.

The CDR3 runs 18 amino acids, cysteine and phenylalanine included. This entry keeps only the CDR3 DNA: 54 bases, framed from base 1. The V and J ends are trimmed by 4 bases and 1 base, leaving 20 bases between them. The germline V gene sets CDR1 to MDHEN and CDR2 to SYDVKM. The sequence links TRBV28 to TRBJ1-5; the D gene lacks a confident call. Specimen: PBMCs. The sequence came from a middle-aged woman in good health and CMV-seronegative. The bases read TGTGCCAGCAGTTCTCTCCCCCTCCCAGGCGAAAGCAATCAGCCCCAGCATTTT. Its protein is CASSSLPLPGESNQPQHF.